This record concerns one T cell receptor (beta chain) sequence. Its antigen is as yet unknown. Then a second PCR, running roughly 7 to 11 cycles, was carried out with a sample-barcoded 5' primer and a J-beta primer mix. TCRdb passed the 5' RACE reads through MiXCR, listing each CDR3 protein once. The sample records 1 million or so distinct CDR3 sequences, 45% being singletons. This entry is derived from a study of blood T cells in healthy people across ages. Broader study findings: With age, beta diversity per million T cells declined roughly linearly, significantly by 35 to 40.

CDR1 is SEHNR and CDR2 is FQNEAQ in the germline V gene (reference sequence). This CDR3 is built from 15 residues. Trimming removed 4 bases from V and 0 bases from J; junction bases left unmatched: 5. The sequence derives from a woman aged 55-70 years in good health. The source material was blood. J is TRBJ1-1 and V is TRBV7-9; 7 bases line up with TRBD1. Here the CDR3 DNA reads TGTGCCAGCAGCTCGCAGGGGGACGTGAACACTGAAGCTTTCTTT. This codes for CASSSQGDVNTEAFF.